Below are 26 T cell receptor beta chains sequenced from a single sample in a study of blood T cell repertoires in COVID-19 (dated by TCRdb to about 2020). The library was built by means of the immunoSEQ multiplex PCR assay. In TCRdb, the immuneACCESS table is reduced to in-frame sequences with V and J assigned. These tables do not hold every clone; where another copy was compared, an unresolved V gene accounts for under half, and the others remain unexplained. Here the sample has some 200,000 clones; approximately 90% occur a single time. The ten largest make up around a fifth of the sample. The specimen was peripheral blood. Every receptor here comes from a man in his fifties or sixties with active or convalescent COVID-19.

This sequence joins TRBV3-1 (or the pseudogene TRBV3-2) and TRBJ1-6, with 7 positions matching TRBD1. Germline assignment: CDR1 LGHDT and CDR2 YNNKEL (reference sequence). The CDR3 spans 15 residues. The V gene end was trimmed by 4 bases and the J gene end by 9 bases; junction bases not matched to a gene: 9. The CDR3 sequence is CASSPQGGFSSPLHF. The DNA for the CDR3 is TGTGCCAGCAGCCCCCAGGGGGGCTTTAGTTCACCCCTCCACTTT.

The rearrangement uses TRBV2 and TRBJ1-2; no reliable D call. Germline CDR1 reads SNHLY; CDR2 reads FYNNEI. V was pared by 6 bases and J by 0 bases, with 14 bases between. The CDR3 is 15 residues long. The CDR3 sequence: CASRPQQLPNYGYTF. DNA of the CDR3: TGTGCCAGCAGACCCCAACAGTTACCTAACTATGGCTACACCTTC.

This chain connects TRBV21-1 to TRBJ1-4; TRBD1, as called in the table, went unchecked against the DNA. TRBV21-1 is listed as a pseudogene. The CDR3 is 13 residues long. Written as DNA, the CDR3 is TGTGCCAGCAGCAAAGTTGCGACAGTTAAACTGTTTTTT. Translating it yields CASSKVATVKLFF.

V usage is TRBV2 and J usage is TRBJ2-1; TRBD1 agrees at 8 bases. Germline CDR1 reads SNHLY; CDR2 reads FYNNEI. The CDR3 is 15 amino acids. V trimming: 6 bases; J trimming: 7 bases; junction bases outside the gene matches: 11. The CDR3 bases are TGTGCCAGCAGCCCTATCGATGGGGACAGGAATGAGCAGTTCTTC. It codes for CASSPIDGDRNEQFF.

This clone turned up a few times. The rearrangement joins TRBV7-6 to TRBJ2-7, with D perhaps matching TRBD1 (6 bases). The germline V gene encodes CDR1 SGHVS and CDR2 FNYEAQ. The V end was cut by 1 base, the J end by 3 bases, with 10 bases between. The CDR3 extends over 14 amino acids. CDR3 protein: CASSLEAGDYEQYF. The CDR3 DNA sequence: TGTGCCAGCAGCTTAGAGGCAGGGGACTACGAGCAGTACTTC.

This clone was observed once. CDR3 in amino acids: CATSDPPTRTSGDPRGQFF. CDR3 coding DNA: TGTGCCACCAGTGATCCACCAACTAGGACTAGCGGGGATCCCCGGGGGCAGTTCTTC. V usage is TRBV24-1 and J usage is TRBJ2-1; TRBD2 agrees at 12 bases. This CDR3 is built from 19 residues. Trimming took 3 bases from V and 12 from J; bases not matched to a gene: 20. The germline V gene encodes CDR1 KGHDR and CDR2 SFDVKD.

The gene calls are TRBV7-9 and TRBJ2-2; 9 nucleotides align to TRBD2. This CDR3 comprises 16 residues. Germline trimming cut 8 bases from V and 3 bases from J; bases unmatched to any gene: 10. Germline lookup yields CDR1 SEHNR and CDR2 FQNEAQ (reference sequence). The CDR3 DNA reads TGTGCCAGCTCCGCAGGGCGGGGGGGCGACACCGGGGAGCTGTTTTTT. It codes for CASSAGRGGDTGELFF.

This clone appeared many times. V usage is TRBV27 and J usage is TRBJ2-5; no clear D gene. Germline loops: CDR1 MNHEY, CDR2 SMNVEV (reference sequence). This CDR3 spans 14 amino acids. Trimming removed 4 bases from V and 2 bases from J, with 11 bases in between. The CDR3 spells CASSSLYLQETQYF. CDR3 coding DNA: TGTGCCAGCAGTTCCCTATATTTACAAGAGACCCAGTACTTC.

The CDR3 spells CAISARRGGTEAFF. CDR3 in DNA: TGTGCCATCTCGGCCAGGAGGGGAGGCACTGAAGCTTTCTTT. The V and J genes are TRBV2 and TRBJ1-1; possibly TRBD1 for D (5 bases). V dropped 10 bases and J dropped 4 bases, with 19 bases sitting between them. Germline V gives CDR1 SNHLY, CDR2 FYNNEI. The CDR3 length is 14 residues.

The table lists this clone with a count of one. J is TRBJ2-5 and V is TRBV5-6; 9 positions agree with TRBD2. Germline trimming cut 2 bases from V and 0 bases from J; bases unmatched to any gene: 8. The CDR3 runs 17 residues. CDR1 and CDR2 from the germline V gene are SGHDT and YYEEEE. In nucleotides, the CDR3 is TGTGCCAGCAGCTTCCGTTTGCAGCGGGGGGACCAAGAGACCCAGTACTTC. It encodes CASSFRLQRGDQETQYF.

The rearrangement joins TRBV19 to TRBJ1-5, with TRBD1 matching 10 bases. Per germline, CDR1 LNHDA and CDR2 SQIVND (reference sequence). The CDR3 covers 15 residues. The ends lost 3 bases at V and 1 base at J; junction bases unmatched: 0. This chain's CDR3 is CASSMDRGSNQPQHF. CDR3 bases: TGTGCCAGTAGTATGGACAGGGGGAGCAATCAGCCCCAGCATTTT.

The chain carries TRBV18 and TRBJ1-1; 9 positions match TRBD1. After removal of 1 base from V and 4 bases from J, the junction contained 7 bases not matched to a gene. The CDR3 has 16 amino acids. Per germline, CDR1 KGHSH and CDR2 LQKENI. Written as DNA, the CDR3 is TGTGCCAGCTCACCACAGGGGACAGGGCAGACCACTGAAGCTTTCTTT. It encodes CASSPQGTGQTTEAFF. The variable domain in full, completed from reference TRBV18 and TRBJ1-1, reads NAGVMQNPRHLVRRRGQEARLRCSPMKGHSHVYWYRQLPEEGLKFMVYLQKENIIDESGMPKERFSAEFPKEGPSILRIQQVVRGDSAAYFCASSPQGTGQTTEAFFGQGTRLTVV.

V is TRBV5-1 and J is TRBJ1-3; tentatively, D is TRBD1 (5 bases). CDR1 is SGHRS and CDR2 is YFSETQ in the germline V gene. The V and J ends lost 4 bases and 3 bases respectively, with 17 bases between them. CDR3 length: 16 amino acids. The CDR3 DNA reads TGCGCCAGCAGCCGCGGGGGACTACCACTTGGAAACACCATATATTTT. Amino acid sequence: CASSRGGLPLGNTIYF.

This chain joins TRBV14 and TRBJ2-6; D unresolved. Trimming cost V 3 bases and J 2 bases, with 8 bases left between them. This CDR3 spans 15 amino acids. The germline CDR1 and CDR2 sequences are SGHDN and FVKESK. This CDR3 is CASSHLGAGANVLTF. For the CDR3, the DNA is TGTGCCAGCAGCCATCTCGGTGCTGGGGCCAACGTCCTGACTTTC.

The chain employs TRBV9 and TRBJ1-5; D is ambiguous. Germline V CDR1 and CDR2: SGDLS, YYNGEE. Trimming pared 0 bases from V and 5 bases from J, leaving 9 bases between. The CDR3 contains 14 residues. The CDR3, as DNA: TGTGCCAGCAGCGTAGATGTCGCAGATCAGCCCCAGCATTTT. This encodes CASSVDVADQPQHF.

The chain combines TRBV7-2 with TRBJ1-1; D is ambiguous. With 4 bases removed from V and 1 base from J, the gap between germline ends came to 10 bases. Germline V gene sequence: CDR1 SGHTA, CDR2 FQGNSA. This CDR3 is 14 amino acids long. This CDR3 reads CASSSPIQNTEAFF. DNA of the CDR3: TGTGCCAGCAGCTCCCCCATACAGAACACTGAAGCTTTCTTT.

This chain uses TRBV5-1 with TRBJ2-2, with 7 bases aligning to TRBD1. Germline V gene data show CDR1 as SGHRS and CDR2 as YFSETQ. The J segment lost 2 bases and the V segment lost 7 bases, leaving 5 bases of the junction unmatched. The CDR3 length is 14 residues. CDR3 sequence: CASRRGSNTGELFF. The CDR3 DNA follows: TGCGCCAGCCGCAGGGGGTCAAACACCGGGGAGCTGTTTTTT.

This sequence joins TRBV27 and TRBJ1-1; D perhaps matches TRBD1 (5 bases). The V end lost 3 bases, the J end lost 5 bases, and 13 bases lay between the germline ends. Germline values: CDR1 MNHEY, CDR2 SMNVEV (reference sequence). The CDR3 is made up of 14 amino acids. The CDR3, as DNA: TGTGCCAGCAGTTTTTACGGGGGGGGGACTGAAGCTTTCTTT. Protein: CASSFYGGGTEAFF.

This chain links TRBV11-2 with TRBJ2-7; 10 positions match TRBD1. Germline CDR1 reads SGHAT; CDR2 reads FQNNGV. This CDR3 has 15 amino acids. V was pared by 5 bases and J by 1 base, with 5 bases of the junction left unmatched. The CDR3, as DNA: TGTGCCAGCAGCCAAGGACAGGGGGGGTCCTACGAGCAGTACTTC. Encoded protein: CASSQGQGGSYEQYF.

This rearrangement joins TRBV19 to TRBJ1-2; TRBD1 aligns across 12 bases. Germline V gene sequence: CDR1 LNHDA, CDR2 SQIVND (reference sequence). V shed 4 bases and J 6 bases; nucleotides not matched to a gene: 12. The CDR3 spans 17 residues. CDR3 sequence: CASSRSLPGQGAHGYTF. The CDR3 nucleotides are TGTGCCAGTAGTAGAAGCCTTCCGGGACAGGGGGCCCATGGCTACACCTTC.

The rearrangement joins TRBV5-4 to TRBJ1-2; a possible D gene is TRBD1 (5 bases). The V gene's germline CDR1 is SGHNT and CDR2 YYREEE (reference sequence). The CDR3 spans 16 residues. Trimming shortened V by 0 bases and J by 1 base, and 13 bases separated the two germline ends. The CDR3 sequence is CASSLGGSPDNYGYTF. DNA for the CDR3: TGTGCCAGCAGCTTGGGGGGCAGCCCGGATAACTATGGCTACACCTTC. The full variable domain, with the rest looked up from reference TRBV5-4 and TRBJ1-2, is ETGVTQSPTHLIKTRGQQVTLRCSSQSGHNTVSWYQQALGQGPQFIFQYYREEENGRGNFPPRFSGLQFPNYSSELNVNALELDDSALYLCASSLGGSPDNYGYTFGSGTRLTVV.

Here the CDR3 reads CASRGDRGRGEQYF. The DNA of the CDR3 is TGTGCCAGCAGGGGAGACAGGGGAAGAGGCGAGCAGTACTTC. The chain employs TRBV2 and TRBJ2-7; 8 bases agree with TRBD1. Germline CDR1 reads SNHLY; CDR2 reads FYNNEI. CDR3 length equals 14 residues. The J segment lost 6 bases and the V segment lost 6 bases, leaving 10 bases of the junction unmatched.

Only a few counts were recorded for this clone. This chain connects TRBV19 to TRBJ1-5; a possible D gene is TRBD1 (6 bases). The CDR3 has 14 residues. The germline gives CDR1 LNHDA, CDR2 SQIVND (reference sequence). V was clipped by 2 bases and J by 5 bases, with 10 bases between them. CDR3 in amino acids: CASSITGHDQPQHF. The DNA for the CDR3 is TGTGCCAGTAGTATAACAGGGCACGATCAGCCCCAGCATTTT.

The chain links TRBV5-1 to TRBJ2-2, with 8 positions matching TRBD2. From germline, CDR1 is SGHRS and CDR2 YFSETQ. V lost 3 bases, J lost 4 bases, and 8 bases stayed unmatched. This CDR3 comprises 16 residues. Here the CDR3 reads CASSYSGTRFTGELFF. CDR3 DNA: TGCGCCAGCAGCTACTCCGGGACTAGGTTCACCGGGGAGCTGTTTTTT.

This sequence joins TRBV2 and TRBJ1-1, with unresolved D. V was shortened by 5 bases and J by 4 bases, with 17 bases between the two germline ends. Germline V gene data show CDR1 as SNHLY and CDR2 as FYNNEI. The CDR3 extends over 15 amino acids. The CDR3 protein is CASSSFPTGATEAFF. The CDR3 coding sequence is TGTGCCAGCAGTTCCTTCCCGACGGGAGCCACTGAAGCTTTCTTT.

The J gene is TRBJ2-3, the V gene TRBV30; 10 bases agree with TRBD2. From germline, CDR1 is GTSNPN and CDR2 SVGIG (reference sequence). The V segment lost 0 bases and the J segment 10 bases; nucleotides outside the gene matches: 4. This CDR3 is 13 amino acids long. The CDR3 bases are TGTGCCTGGAGTGTTAGGGGGACTAGCGCGCAGTATTTT. Amino acids: CAWSVRGTSAQYF.